One sample yielded the 29 T cell receptor beta chains listed below, sequenced in a study of blood T cell repertoires in COVID-19. The method was immunoSEQ multiplex PCR; TCRdb's version includes in-frame clones alone and lacks a portion of them. Of about 260,000 clones in the sample, less than 90% were seen once. Sequences were obtained from PBMCs or T cells enriched from blood (not recorded which). The receptor set was obtained from a woman aged 45-65 years who had recovered from COVID-19.

The genes are TRBV27 and TRBJ1-1; D not resolved. V dropped 4 bases and J dropped 4 bases, with 13 bases sitting between them. This CDR3 region has 14 residues. Germline CDR1 and CDR2: MNHEY and SMNVEV (reference sequence). For the CDR3, the DNA is TGTGCCAGCAGTTCCCCATCCCGGGGCACTGAAGCTTTCTTT. Translating it yields CASSSPSRGTEAFF.

The V gene is TRBV3-1 (or the pseudogene TRBV3-2), the J gene TRBJ2-1, with D perhaps TRBD2 (6 bases). V was shortened by 0 bases and J by 5 bases, with 14 bases between the two germline ends. In germline, CDR1 is LGHDT, CDR2 YNNKEL (reference sequence). The CDR3 extends over 16 amino acids. The CDR3 loop is CASSQDQRAEHNEQFF. For the CDR3, the DNA is TGTGCCAGCAGCCAAGATCAGCGGGCGGAGCACAATGAGCAGTTCTTC.

This chain uses TRBV19 with TRBJ2-7; 7 nucleotides agree with TRBD1. V lost 3 bases and J lost 6; bases outside the gene matches: 5. The germline gives CDR1 LNHDA, CDR2 SQIVND (reference sequence). The CDR3 extends over 13 amino acids. The CDR3 loop is CASSIQGVGEQYF. The DNA for the CDR3 is TGTGCCAGTAGTATCCAGGGGGTCGGCGAGCAGTACTTC.

V is TRBV4-2 and J is TRBJ1-2; TRBD1 is a possible D gene (6 bases). V lost 3 bases and J lost 2, with 13 bases in between. The CDR3 totals 15 residues. CDR1 is LGHNA, CDR2 YNFKEQ, per germline. CDR3 in amino acids: CASSQPTDRNYGYTF. CDR3 DNA: TGTGCCAGCAGCCAGCCCACCGACAGGAACTATGGCTACACCTTC.

The genes are TRBV11-2 and TRBJ1-3; tentatively, D is TRBD1 (5 bases). V was shortened by 3 bases and J by 0 bases, with 21 bases between the two germline ends. The germline CDR1 and CDR2 sequences are SGHAT and FQNNGV. There are 19 residues in the CDR3. The CDR3 sequence: CASSFWGFGGSLSGNTIYF. The CDR3 nucleotides are TGTGCCAGCAGCTTTTGGGGGTTTGGGGGGTCGCTCTCTGGAAACACCATATATTTT.

This chain uses TRBV9 with TRBJ2-2; TRBD2 matches 8 bases. The CDR3 is made up of 15 amino acids. The V gene end was trimmed by 6 bases and the J gene end by 2 bases; junction bases not matched to a gene: 6. Germline-derived CDR1 and CDR2 are SGDLS and YYNGEE. CDR3 residues: CASTRLASNTGELFF. The CDR3 nucleotides are TGTGCCAGCACCAGACTAGCGAGTAACACCGGGGAGCTGTTTTTT.

In its sample, this clone was seen a few times. The rearrangement links TRBV27 to TRBJ2-2; a weak D match, TRBD1 (6 bases). Germline CDR1 MNHEY, CDR2 SMNVEV (reference sequence). The CDR3 totals 15 residues. Trimming stripped 5 bases from V and 5 bases from J, with 15 bases between. The CDR3 loop is CASSPPGQKTGELFF. CDR3 nucleotides: TGTGCCAGCAGTCCTCCGGGACAAAAGACCGGGGAGCTGTTTTTT.

The chain recombines TRBV6-5 with TRBJ2-7; 9 bases line up with TRBD2. After removal of 5 bases from V and 4 bases from J, the junction contained 6 bases not matched to a gene. The CDR3 is 14 amino acids. Germline-derived CDR1 and CDR2 are MNHEY and SVGAGI. CDR3 residues: CASSKGLAPYEQYF. CDR3 DNA: TGTGCCAGCAGTAAGGGACTAGCTCCGTACGAGCAGTACTTC.

This sequence joins TRBV7-9 and TRBJ1-2, with unresolved D. Trimming took off 10 bases at V and 4 bases at J, with 16 bases between the two ends. The germline CDR1 and CDR2 sequences are SEHNR and FQNEAQ (reference sequence). The CDR3 consists of 13 residues. The DNA for the CDR3 is TGTGCCACTCAGCAGGCTTCCTTCTATGGCTACACCTTC. Translated, it gives CATQQASFYGYTF.

This clone appeared a single time. The chain has TRBV11-3 and TRBJ2-3, with D perhaps TRBD1 (6 bases). The V and J ends lost 1 base and 3 bases respectively, with 8 bases between them. This CDR3 spans 14 amino acids. From germline, CDR1 is SGHNT and CDR2 YENEEA. The CDR3 loop reads CASSLGQVTDTQYF. CDR3 nucleotides: TGTGCCAGCAGCTTAGGACAGGTTACAGATACGCAGTATTTT.

The rearrangement uses TRBV9 and TRBJ1-5, with D maybe TRBD1 (5 bases). V was trimmed by 0 bases and J by 3 bases, leaving 10 bases between them. The CDR3 is 15 residues long. Germline V gene lookup returns CDR1 SGDLS and CDR2 YYNGEE. The CDR3 sequence: CASSVGGEVNQPQHF. The CDR3 coding sequence is TGTGCCAGCAGCGTAGGAGGGGAGGTCAATCAGCCCCAGCATTTT.

The DNA of the CDR3 is TGTGCCAGCGAGGGAGAGGTAGCGGGCGTCACCGGGGAGCTGTTTTTT. Translation: CASEGEVAGVTGELFF. J is TRBJ2-2 and V is TRBV28; 7 nucleotides align to TRBD2. The CDR3 totals 16 residues. CDR1 is MDHEN, CDR2 SYDVKM, per germline. V gave up 8 bases and J gave up 4 bases; unmatched junction bases: 13.

This clone was observed a few times. This chain uses TRBV7-6 with TRBJ1-6; D is possibly TRBD1 (5 bases). V shed 1 base and J shed 3 bases, with 10 bases lying between them. Germline V gene sequence: CDR1 SGHVS, CDR2 FNYEAQ. There are 16 residues in the CDR3. Here the CDR3 reads CASSLVRGIYNSPLHF. The CDR3 nucleotides are TGTGCCAGCAGCTTAGTACGGGGGATCTATAATTCACCCCTCCACTTT.

The chain joins TRBV11-2 to TRBJ1-3; tentative D call: TRBD1 (5 bases). CDR3 length: 15 residues. V was shortened by 4 bases and J by 4 bases, with 14 bases between the two germline ends. Germline CDR1 and CDR2: SGHAT and FQNNGV. The CDR3 loop reads CASSSRRTSGNTIYF. The CDR3 nucleotides are TGTGCCAGCAGCTCACGAAGGACATCCGGAAACACCATATATTTT.

V and J are TRBV30 and TRBJ2-5; 8 nucleotides line up with TRBD2. This CDR3 spans 15 amino acids. V dropped 0 bases and J dropped 5; count of bases not matched to a gene: 8. The V gene's germline CDR1 is GTSNPN and CDR2 SVGIG (reference sequence). The CDR3 protein is CAWSVAGGGPETQYF. DNA for the CDR3: TGTGCCTGGAGTGTGGCGGGAGGTGGCCCGGAGACCCAGTACTTC.

The chain links TRBV28 to TRBJ1-2; possibly TRBD1 for D (6 bases). The CDR3 is made up of 13 amino acids. V lost 8 bases and J 4 bases, leaving 14 bases between the germline ends. Germline CDR1 MDHEN, CDR2 SYDVKM. The CDR3 is CASVYRVGYGYTF. CDR3 nucleotides: TGTGCCAGCGTATACAGGGTGGGCTATGGCTACACCTTC.

The chain couples TRBV5-4 to TRBJ1-2, with D maybe TRBD1 (6 bases). This CDR3 contains 13 residues. Trimming stripped 0 bases from V and 8 bases from J, with 11 bases between. Germline V lookup: CDR1 SGHNT, CDR2 YYREEE (reference sequence). The CDR3 loop reads CASSLERGGGYTF. For the CDR3, the DNA is TGTGCCAGCAGCTTGGAGAGGGGGGGAGGCTACACCTTC.

CDR3 loop: CASSQDRRGIYF. Written as DNA, the CDR3 is TGTGCCAGCAGCCAAGACAGGAGGGGCATATATTTT. The chain employs TRBV3-1 (or the pseudogene TRBV3-2) and TRBJ1-3; a possible D gene is TRBD1 (5 bases). In germline, CDR1 is LGHDT, CDR2 YNNKEL (reference sequence). The V gene lost 0 bases and the J gene lost 12 bases, with 9 bases spanning the gap. There are 12 residues in the CDR3.

The chain has TRBV6-4 and TRBJ2-7; 9 nucleotides agree with TRBD2. CDR1 and CDR2 (germline): MRHNA, SNTAGT. Trimming at V came to 0 bases and at J to 7 bases, leaving 7 bases not matched to a gene. CDR3 length: 15 residues. The DNA for the CDR3 is TGTGCCAGCAGTGACTCGGGACTAGCCTTGGGGGAGCAGTACTTC. This translates into CASSDSGLALGEQYF.

The chain recombines TRBV18 with TRBJ2-2; D is perhaps TRBD1 (6 bases). This CDR3 comprises 17 residues. Per germline, CDR1 KGHSH and CDR2 LQKENI. Deletions cut 3 bases from V and 0 bases from J, with 14 bases between. CDR3 in amino acids: CASSPFRTGPNTGELFF. The CDR3, as DNA: TGTGCCAGCTCACCTTTTCGAACAGGGCCGAACACCGGGGAGCTGTTTTTT.

The rearrangement links TRBV27 to TRBJ2-4; D possibly corresponds to TRBD2 (6 bases). The germline V gene encodes CDR1 MNHEY and CDR2 SMNVEV (reference sequence). The CDR3 is made up of 16 amino acids. V was trimmed by 5 bases and J by 1 base, leaving 15 bases between them. The CDR3 spells CASSRGGVNAKNIQYF. In DNA, the CDR3 is TGTGCCAGCAGTCGAGGAGGGGTGAACGCCAAAAACATTCAGTACTTC.

CDR3 in amino acids: CATRALVAGPSYEQYF. Written as DNA, the CDR3 is TGTGCCACCAGAGCGTTGGTAGCGGGGCCTTCGTACGAGCAGTACTTC. The chain employs TRBV15 and TRBJ2-7; TRBD2 agrees at 8 bases. This CDR3 is built from 16 residues. V shed 6 bases, J shed 4 bases, and the junction held 14 bases outside the gene matches. CDR1 is LNHNV, CDR2 YYDKDF, per germline (reference sequence).

The gene calls are TRBV7-3 and TRBJ2-2; 8 bases line up with TRBD1. CDR1 is SGHTA, CDR2 FQGTGA, per germline. The CDR3 spans 16 residues. V shed 5 bases and J 6 bases; nucleotides not matched to a gene: 11. Here the CDR3 DNA reads TGTGCCAGCAGCCCCAGGACAGGGCAATCGGCCGGGGAGCTGTTTTTT. Translated, it gives CASSPRTGQSAGELFF.

The genes are TRBV21-1 and TRBJ2-1; the table's D call, TRBD2, was not checked against the DNA. TRBV21-1 is designated a pseudogene. This CDR3 region has 16 residues. CDR3: CASSLRLAGDIDEQFF. The CDR3 DNA sequence: TGTGCCAGCAGCCTCCGACTAGCGGGAGACATCGATGAGCAGTTCTTC.

This CDR3 reads CASSSRGRASPEQYF. CDR3 sequence (DNA): TGTGCCAGCAGTTCTCGCGGGAGGGCCTCTCCCGAGCAGTACTTC. The chain employs TRBV28 and TRBJ2-7, with 9 nucleotides matching TRBD2. Germline assignment: CDR1 MDHEN and CDR2 SYDVKM. This CDR3 is 15 amino acids long. Trimming at V came to 4 bases and at J to 6 bases, leaving 10 bases not matched to a gene.

The V call is TRBV7-9, the J call TRBJ2-1; 15 bases agree with TRBD2. J gave up 6 bases and V 4 bases, and 13 bases lay outside the gene matches. Germline V CDR1 and CDR2: SEHNR, FQNEAQ (reference sequence). This CDR3 contains 19 residues. CDR3 protein: CASSSAPGLAGGTRNEQFF. Here the CDR3 DNA reads TGTGCCAGCAGCTCCGCCCCGGGACTAGCGGGAGGCACCCGCAATGAGCAGTTCTTC.

The rearrangement joins TRBV24-1 to TRBJ1-3; no firm D call. The germline V gene has CDR1 KGHDR and CDR2 SFDVKD. Trimming left V 4 bases short and J 0 bases short, with 18 bases between. The CDR3 contains 18 residues. CDR3 protein: CATSDAAGNSHSGNTIYF. CDR3 DNA: TGTGCCACCAGTGACGCCGCTGGAAACAGCCACTCTGGAAACACCATATATTTT.

This sequence joins TRBV10-2 and TRBJ2-1; 15 nucleotides agree with TRBD2. This CDR3 comprises 14 residues. CDR1 is WSHSY, CDR2 SAAADI, per germline. The trim removed 7 bases at V and 8 bases at J, leaving 3 bases unmatched. CDR3 DNA sequence: TGCGCCAGCACCGGGACTAGCGGGAGGCATGAGCAGTTCTTC. It encodes CASTGTSGRHEQFF.

The V and J genes are TRBV11-2 and TRBJ1-1, with D tentatively TRBD1 (5 bases). With 0 bases removed from V and 5 bases from J, the gap between germline ends came to 10 bases. The CDR3 length is 14 residues. Germline V CDR1 and CDR2: SGHAT, FQNNGV. CDR3 region: CASSLDGGPTEAFF. In nucleotides, the CDR3 is TGTGCCAGCAGCTTAGACGGGGGACCAACTGAAGCTTTCTTT.